The entry that follows covers one TCR beta chain sequence. This specimen comes from a study of technical replicates of blood from a few donors. Germline V gene sequence: CDR1 SGHTA, CDR2 FQGNSA. V lost 5 bases, J lost 3 bases, and 17 bases lay in between. This CDR3 has 15 amino acids. Assay used: immunoSEQ multiplex PCR; TCRdb lists only in-frame clones, some missing. The sample holds fewer than 80,000 clones, 85% to 90% seen once. The sample consisted of PBMCs. The genes are TRBV7-2 and TRBJ2-7, with TRBD2 as a possible D gene (6 bases). This TCR derives from a human donor in good health. Some clones in this sample may be carry-over from other donors' samples. The CDR3 spells CASSPTAGQGYEQYF. DNA of the CDR3: TGTGCCAGCAGCCCTACGGCGGGGCAAGGCTACGAGCAGTACTTC.